The 13 T cell receptor beta chains listed next were all sequenced from one sample in a study of blood T cell repertoires in COVID-19. Sequenced by immunoSEQ multiplex PCR; TCRdb stores in-frame clones only, minus some. Among fewer than 400,000 clones listed, approximately 90% were seen once. Sequenced input: PBMCs or T cells enriched from blood (not recorded which). Source of these receptors: a man aged 30 to 39 who had recovered from COVID-19.

The V gene is TRBV4-1, the J gene TRBJ1-6; D may be TRBD1 (5 bases). V lost 1 base, J lost 13 bases, and 14 bases lay in between. Germline CDR1 reads MGHRA; CDR2 reads YSYEKL. This CDR3 is built from 14 residues. CDR3 region: CASSQVQGRAPLHF. The CDR3, as DNA: TGCGCCAGCAGCCAAGTTCAGGGTCGGGCGCCCCTCCACTTT.

V usage is TRBV20-1 and J usage is TRBJ2-1; no reliable D call. In germline, CDR1 is DFQATT, CDR2 SNEGSKA (reference sequence). This CDR3 has 11 amino acids. DNA of the CDR3: TGCAGCGGGTGGGTGGCCAATGAGCAGTTCTTC. This encodes CSGWVANEQFF.

The chain carries TRBV11-2 and TRBJ2-7, with a possible D match to TRBD2 (6 bases). In germline, CDR1 is SGHAT, CDR2 FQNNGV. This CDR3 is 15 amino acids long. Deletions cut 2 bases from V and 4 bases from J, with 15 bases between. CDR3 DNA: TGTGCCAGCAGCTTAATGCTGGGGGGTGGGTACGAGCAGTACTTC. Its protein is CASSLMLGGGYEQYF.

The CDR3 sequence: CASSLGQGVHNEQFF. DNA for the CDR3: TGTGCCAGCAGCTTAGGACAGGGGGTCCACAATGAGCAGTTCTTC. The V call is TRBV7-2, the J call TRBJ2-1; TRBD1 agrees at 9 bases. The germline gives CDR1 SGHTA, CDR2 FQGNSA. Germline trimming cut 1 base from V and 5 bases from J; bases unmatched to any gene: 3. This CDR3 has 15 residues.

The chain uses TRBV25-1 and TRBJ1-2; 9 positions agree with TRBD1. The length of the CDR3 is 14 residues. Germline-derived CDR1 and CDR2 are MGHDK and SYGVNS. V shed 10 bases and J 5 bases; nucleotides not matched to a gene: 11. Written as DNA, the CDR3 is TGTGCCACCAAATCGTTGACAGGGGGGTATGGCTACACCTTC. Translation: CATKSLTGGYGYTF.

This clone was seen only once. The rearrangement links TRBV24-1 to TRBJ2-7, with D maybe TRBD2 (6 bases). Germline V lookup: CDR1 KGHDR, CDR2 SFDVKD. The CDR3 has 14 residues. V was pared by 5 bases and J by 6 bases, with 16 bases between. The CDR3 spells CATSGRGIAFEQYF. In nucleotides, the CDR3 is TGTGCCACCAGTGGCCGCGGGATCGCTTTCGAGCAGTACTTC.

The genes are TRBV5-6 and TRBJ2-7; D is unclear. Trimming pared 4 bases from V and 4 bases from J, leaving 21 bases between. The germline V gene encodes CDR1 SGHDT and CDR2 YYEEEE. The CDR3 runs to 16 residues. The CDR3 is CASSPPLHHSLYEQYF. Here the CDR3 DNA reads TGTGCCAGCAGCCCCCCACTACACCACTCCCTTTACGAGCAGTACTTC.

V usage is TRBV6-5 and J usage is TRBJ1-3; weak D call: TRBD1 (5 bases). The V gene lost 4 bases and the J gene lost 1 base, with 14 bases spanning the gap. Per germline, CDR1 MNHEY and CDR2 SVGAGI. The CDR3 length is 16 residues. CDR3 region: CASSSFLDSSGNTIYF. The CDR3 DNA sequence: TGTGCCAGCAGTTCCTTCCTCGACAGTTCTGGAAACACCATATATTTT.

This clone was counted at least ten times. This sequence joins TRBV14 and TRBJ1-1, with D possibly TRBD1 on 6 matching bases. V was shortened by 3 bases and J by 0 bases, with 8 bases between the two germline ends. CDR3 size: 14 residues. Germline V gene data show CDR1 as SGHDN and CDR2 as FVKESK. The CDR3 reads CASSQGHLNTEAFF. Written as DNA, the CDR3 is TGTGCCAGCAGCCAGGGACATCTGAACACTGAAGCTTTCTTT.

CDR3 protein: CATARSGETQYF. The CDR3, as DNA: TGTGCCACCGCACGGAGCGGAGAGACCCAGTACTTC. The chain combines TRBV6-5 with TRBJ2-5; TRBD2 might be the D (5 bases). Deletions cut 10 bases from V and 4 bases from J, with 13 bases between. The V gene's germline CDR1 is MNHEY and CDR2 SVGAGI. This CDR3 is 12 amino acids long.

The chain carries TRBV4-2 and TRBJ1-6; D might be TRBD1 (5 bases). The CDR3 has 17 residues. Germline-derived CDR1 and CDR2 are LGHNA and YNFKEQ. Between the trimmed V and J ends, which lost 0 bases and 6 bases, there was a span of 15 bases. The DNA of the CDR3 is TGTGCCAGCAGCCAAGATGGATTAGGACACCTTAATTCACCCCTCCACTTT. Encoded protein: CASSQDGLGHLNSPLHF.

This clone was detected only a few times. The CDR3, as DNA: TGTGCCAGCAGGCCATTCCCGGGACTAGCGACCTACGAGCAGTACTTC. Translating gives CASRPFPGLATYEQYF. The chain couples TRBV27 to TRBJ2-7; 10 bases align to TRBD2. Germline V gene lookup returns CDR1 MNHEY and CDR2 SMNVEV (reference sequence). CDR3 length: 16 amino acids. V lost 6 bases and J lost 2; bases outside the gene matches: 10.

The rearrangement uses TRBV14 and TRBJ1-1, with 7 bases lining up with TRBD1. Germline values: CDR1 SGHDN, CDR2 FVKESK. The CDR3 loop spans 13 amino acids. V lost 5 bases and J lost 8; bases outside the gene matches: 8. The CDR3, as DNA: TGTGCCAGCAGCGAATTCGACAGGGTGGAAGCTTTCTTT. Translating gives CASSEFDRVEAFF. Combining the CDR3 with reference TRBV14 and TRBJ1-1 gives the whole variable domain EAGVTQFPSHSVIEKGQTVTLRCDPISGHDNLYWYRRVMGKEIKFLLHFVKESKQDESGMPNNRFLAERTGGTYSTLKVQPAELEDSGVYFCASSEFDRVEAFFGQGTRLTVV.